This T cell receptor (beta chain) was documented in a study of cytomegalovirus exposure and HLA in healthy donors. Study details: Later, an analysis reported that the roughly 120 validation repertoires had used the same platform as the roughly 720 first-cohort repertoires. The study's findings and limits: One later analysis, an examination of the 100 to 150 validation repertoires, found that first-cohort TCR clusters tended to co-occur in them. The CMV antigen specificity of a few CMV-associated chains was confirmed through in vitro analysis.

The protocol was immunoSEQ multiplex PCR, while the TCRdb copy is restricted to in-frame clones and leaves out a portion. The repertoire holds more than 45,000 clones, with 90% to 95% as singletons. In the case of this clone: Antigen: not known.

The CDR3 covers 17 residues. Germline V gene lookup returns CDR1 SGHRS and CDR2 YFSETQ. V lost 4 bases, J lost 0 bases, and 8 bases stayed unmatched. Sequencing input: PBMCs. This clonotype was sampled from a woman between 25 and 40 years old in good health and CMV-seronegative. The chain is built from TRBV5-1 and TRBJ2-7; 12 positions agree with TRBD2. CDR3 loop: CASSPFWTSGISYEQYF. CDR3 nucleotide sequence: TGCGCCAGCAGCCCATTCTGGACTAGCGGGATCTCCTACGAGCAGTACTTC.